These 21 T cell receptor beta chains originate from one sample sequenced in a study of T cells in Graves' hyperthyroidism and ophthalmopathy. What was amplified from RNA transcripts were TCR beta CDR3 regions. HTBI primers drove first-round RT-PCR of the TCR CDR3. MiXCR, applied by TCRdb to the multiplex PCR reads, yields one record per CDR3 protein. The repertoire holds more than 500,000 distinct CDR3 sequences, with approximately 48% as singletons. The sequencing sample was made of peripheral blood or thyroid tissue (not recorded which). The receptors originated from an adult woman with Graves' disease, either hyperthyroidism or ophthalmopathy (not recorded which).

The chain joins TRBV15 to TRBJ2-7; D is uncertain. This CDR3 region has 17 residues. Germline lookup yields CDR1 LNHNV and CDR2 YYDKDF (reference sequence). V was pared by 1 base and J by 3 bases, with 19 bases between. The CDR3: CATSRGWAANALYEQYF. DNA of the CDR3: TGTGCCACCAGCAGAGGGTGGGCCGCCAACGCACTCTACGAGCAGTACTTC.

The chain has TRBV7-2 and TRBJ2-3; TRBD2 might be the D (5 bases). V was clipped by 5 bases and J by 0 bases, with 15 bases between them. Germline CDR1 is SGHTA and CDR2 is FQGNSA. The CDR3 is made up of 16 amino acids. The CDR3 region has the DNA TGTGCCAGCAGCCCGGGGAGTAGGCAGAGCACAGATACGCAGTATTTT. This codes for CASSPGSRQSTDTQYF.

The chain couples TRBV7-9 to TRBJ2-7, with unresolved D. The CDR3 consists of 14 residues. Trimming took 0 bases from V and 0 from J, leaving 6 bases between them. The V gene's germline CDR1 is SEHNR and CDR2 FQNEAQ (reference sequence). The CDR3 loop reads CASSLAGYSYEQYF. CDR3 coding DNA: TGTGCCAGCAGCTTAGCAGGCTACTCCTACGAGCAGTACTTC.

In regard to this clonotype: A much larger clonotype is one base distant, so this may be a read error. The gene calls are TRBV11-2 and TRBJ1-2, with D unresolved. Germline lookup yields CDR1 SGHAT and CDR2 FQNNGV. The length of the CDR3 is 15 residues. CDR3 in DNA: TGTGCCAGCAGCATCTCGGGCCGAAAACCCTATGGCTACGCCTTC. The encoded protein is CASSISGRKPYGYAF. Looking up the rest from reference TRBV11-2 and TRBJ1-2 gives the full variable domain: EAGVAQSPRYKIIEKRQSVAFWCNPISGHATLYWYQQILGQGPKLLIQFQNNGVVDDSQLPKDRFSAERLKGVDSTLKIQPAKLEDSAVYLCASSISGRKPYGYAFGSGTRLTVV.

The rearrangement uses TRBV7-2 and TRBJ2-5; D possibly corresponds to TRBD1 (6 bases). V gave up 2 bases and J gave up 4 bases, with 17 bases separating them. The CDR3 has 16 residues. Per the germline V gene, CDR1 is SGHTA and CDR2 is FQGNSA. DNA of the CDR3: TGTGCCAGCAGCTTACATCGGAACAGGGTAGGAGAGACCCAGTACTTC. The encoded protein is CASSLHRNRVGETQYF.

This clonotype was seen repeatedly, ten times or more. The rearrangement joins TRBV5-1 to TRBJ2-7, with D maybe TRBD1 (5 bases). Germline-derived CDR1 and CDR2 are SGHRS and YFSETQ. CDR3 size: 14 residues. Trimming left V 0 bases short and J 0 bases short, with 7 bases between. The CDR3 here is CASSLEGPSYEQYF. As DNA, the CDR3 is TGCGCCAGCAGCTTGGAGGGGCCCTCCTACGAGCAGTACTTC.

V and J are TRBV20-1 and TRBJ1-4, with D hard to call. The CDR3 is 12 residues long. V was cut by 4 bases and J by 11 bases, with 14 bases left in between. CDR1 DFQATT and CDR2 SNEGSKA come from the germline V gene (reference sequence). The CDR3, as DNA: TGCAGTGCTACCAACCGGGAGGGTAAACTGTTTTTT. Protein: CSATNREGKLFF.

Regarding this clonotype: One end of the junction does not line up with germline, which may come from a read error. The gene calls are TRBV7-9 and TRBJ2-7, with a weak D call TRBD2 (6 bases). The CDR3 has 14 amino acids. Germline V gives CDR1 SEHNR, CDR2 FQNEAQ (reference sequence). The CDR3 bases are TGTGCCAGCACCCCCGGGACTTTGAGAGCCCCCTCCCTGTTC. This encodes CASTPGTLRAPSLF. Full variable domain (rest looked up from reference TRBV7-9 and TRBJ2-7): DTGVSQNPRHKITKRGQNVTFRCDPISEHNRLYWYRQTLGQGPEFLTYFQNEAQLEKSRLLSDRFSAERPKGSFSTLEIQRTEQGDSAMYLCASTPGTLRAPSLFGPGTRLTVT.

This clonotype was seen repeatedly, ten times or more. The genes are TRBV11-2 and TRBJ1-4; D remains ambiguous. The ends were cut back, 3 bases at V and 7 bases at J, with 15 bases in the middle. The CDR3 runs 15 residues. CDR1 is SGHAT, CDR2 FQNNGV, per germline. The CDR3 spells CASSLGSVWGEKLFF. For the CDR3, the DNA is TGTGCCAGCAGCTTGGGATCGGTCTGGGGTGAAAAACTGTTTTTT.

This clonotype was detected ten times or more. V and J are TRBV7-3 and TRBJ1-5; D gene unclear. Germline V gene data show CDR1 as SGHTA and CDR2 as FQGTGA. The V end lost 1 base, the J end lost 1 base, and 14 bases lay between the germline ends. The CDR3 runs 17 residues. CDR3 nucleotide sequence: TGTGCCAGCAGCTTAAAGGCTGAGTGGTCGAGCAATCAGCCCCAGCATTTT. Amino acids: CASSLKAEWSSNQPQHF.

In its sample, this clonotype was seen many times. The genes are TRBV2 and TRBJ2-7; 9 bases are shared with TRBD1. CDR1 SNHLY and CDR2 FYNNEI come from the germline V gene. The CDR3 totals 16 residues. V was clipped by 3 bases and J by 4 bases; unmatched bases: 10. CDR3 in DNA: TGTGCCAGCAGTGATTGGGTAGGGGACAGGGTGTACGAGCAGTACTTC. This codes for CASSDWVGDRVYEQYF.

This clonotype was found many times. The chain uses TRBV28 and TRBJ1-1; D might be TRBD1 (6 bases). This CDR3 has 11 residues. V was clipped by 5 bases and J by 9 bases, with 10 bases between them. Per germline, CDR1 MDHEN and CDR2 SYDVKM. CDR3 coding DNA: TGTGCCAGCAGTGACGGACAGCAAGCTTTCTTT. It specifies CASSDGQQAFF. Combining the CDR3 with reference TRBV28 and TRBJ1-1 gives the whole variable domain DVKVTQSSRYLVKRTGEKVFLECVQDMDHENMFWYRQDPGLGLRLIYFSYDVKMKEKGDIPEGYSVSREKKERFSLILESASTNQTSMYLCASSDGQQAFFGQGTRLTVV.

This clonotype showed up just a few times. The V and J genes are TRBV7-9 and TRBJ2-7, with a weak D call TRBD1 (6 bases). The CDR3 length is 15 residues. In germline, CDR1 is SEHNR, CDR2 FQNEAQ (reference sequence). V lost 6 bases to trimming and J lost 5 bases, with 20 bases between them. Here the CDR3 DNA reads TGTGCCAGCAGTGCATCAGGCAGGGGTATCAACGAGCAGTACTTC. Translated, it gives CASSASGRGINEQYF. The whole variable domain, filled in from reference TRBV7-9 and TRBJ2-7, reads DTGVSQNPRHKITKRGQNVTFRCDPISEHNRLYWYRQTLGQGPEFLTYFQNEAQLEKSRLLSDRFSAERPKGSFSTLEIQRTEQGDSAMYLCASSASGRGINEQYFGPGTRLTVT.

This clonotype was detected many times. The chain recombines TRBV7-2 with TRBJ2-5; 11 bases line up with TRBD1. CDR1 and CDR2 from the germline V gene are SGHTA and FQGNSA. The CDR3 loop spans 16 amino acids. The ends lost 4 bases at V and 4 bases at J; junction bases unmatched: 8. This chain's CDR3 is CASSYLGTGGSETQYF. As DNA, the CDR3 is TGTGCCAGCAGCTATCTCGGGACAGGGGGATCAGAGACCCAGTACTTC.

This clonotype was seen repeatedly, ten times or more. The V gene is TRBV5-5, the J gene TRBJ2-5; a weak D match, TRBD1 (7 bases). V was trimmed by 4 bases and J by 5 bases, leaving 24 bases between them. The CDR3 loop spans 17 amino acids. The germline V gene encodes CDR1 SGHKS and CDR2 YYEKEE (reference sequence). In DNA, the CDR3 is TGTGCCAGCAGCCGAATGCCGATCAGGGGGGAGCTGGAGACCCAGTACTTC. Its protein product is CASSRMPIRGELETQYF.

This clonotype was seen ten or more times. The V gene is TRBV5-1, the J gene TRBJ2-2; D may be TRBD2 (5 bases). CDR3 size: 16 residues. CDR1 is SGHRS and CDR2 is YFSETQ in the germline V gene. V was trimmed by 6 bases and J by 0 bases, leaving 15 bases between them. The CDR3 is CASKLVPGSNTGELFF. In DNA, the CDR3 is TGCGCCAGCAAACTAGTCCCAGGATCGAACACCGGGGAGCTGTTTTTT. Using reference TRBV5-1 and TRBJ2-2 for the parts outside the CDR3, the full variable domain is KAGVTQTPRYLIKTRGQQVTLSCSPISGHRSVSWYQQTPGQGLQFLFEYFSETQRNKGNFPGRFSGRQFSNSRSEMNVSTLELGDSALYLCASKLVPGSNTGELFFGEGSRLTVL.

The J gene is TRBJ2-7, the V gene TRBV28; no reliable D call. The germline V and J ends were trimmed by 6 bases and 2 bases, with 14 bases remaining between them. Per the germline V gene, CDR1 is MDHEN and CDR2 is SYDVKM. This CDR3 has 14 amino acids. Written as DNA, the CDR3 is TGTGCCAGCAGACCCACGGGCAGCCCCTACGAGCAGTACTTC. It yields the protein CASRPTGSPYEQYF.

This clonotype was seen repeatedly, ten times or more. The CDR3, as DNA: TGTGCCAGCAGCCAAGTCCGCCACGAGCAGTACTTC. It is translated as CASSQVRHEQYF. The chain combines TRBV3-1 with TRBJ2-7; the D is unclear. CDR1 is LGHDT and CDR2 is YNNKEL in the germline V gene (reference sequence). The CDR3 covers 12 residues. The V end lost 1 base, the J end lost 5 bases, and 6 bases lay between the germline ends.

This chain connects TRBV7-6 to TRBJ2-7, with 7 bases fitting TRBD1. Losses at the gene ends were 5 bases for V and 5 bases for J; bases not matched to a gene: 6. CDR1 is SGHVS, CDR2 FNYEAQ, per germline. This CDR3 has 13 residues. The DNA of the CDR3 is TGTGCCAGCAGCAAGACAGGGCGCAACGAGCAGTACTTC. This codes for CASSKTGRNEQYF.

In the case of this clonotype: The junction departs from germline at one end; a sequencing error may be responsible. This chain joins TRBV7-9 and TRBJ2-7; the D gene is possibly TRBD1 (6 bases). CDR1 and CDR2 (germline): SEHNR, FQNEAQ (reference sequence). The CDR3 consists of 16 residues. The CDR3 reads CASSPFGGVRSYEQYF. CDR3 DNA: TGCGCCAGCAGCCCCTTTGGGGGCGTTCGATCCTACGAGCAGTACTTC.

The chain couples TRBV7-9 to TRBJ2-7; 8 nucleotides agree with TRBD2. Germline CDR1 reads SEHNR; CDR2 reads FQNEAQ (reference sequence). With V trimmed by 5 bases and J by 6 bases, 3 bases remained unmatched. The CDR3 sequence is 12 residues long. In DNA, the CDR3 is TGTGCCAGCAGCAGGACTAGCATCGAGCAGTACTTC. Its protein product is CASSRTSIEQYF.